This TCR beta chain emerged from a study of PD-L1 blockade in urothelial cancer. Profiling relied on immunoSEQ multiplex PCR, and the TCRdb table lists in-frame clones only, not all of them. The top ten clones hold roughly 3.7% of a sample with about 19,000 clones, about 86% of them seen once. The source was PBMCs, collected around atezolizumab (anti-PD-L1) treatment. The TCR originated in a man aged 45-65 years with urothelial cancer.

The CDR3 loop reads CASSYPTGAGEQYF. DNA for the CDR3: TGTGCCAGCAGTTACCCGACAGGGGCGGGCGAGCAGTACTTC. The chain joins TRBV6-5 to TRBJ2-7; 8 bases map to TRBD1. This CDR3 has 14 residues. Germline V lookup: CDR1 MNHEY, CDR2 SVGAGI. The J segment lost 6 bases and the V segment lost 2 bases, leaving 6 bases of the junction unmatched.